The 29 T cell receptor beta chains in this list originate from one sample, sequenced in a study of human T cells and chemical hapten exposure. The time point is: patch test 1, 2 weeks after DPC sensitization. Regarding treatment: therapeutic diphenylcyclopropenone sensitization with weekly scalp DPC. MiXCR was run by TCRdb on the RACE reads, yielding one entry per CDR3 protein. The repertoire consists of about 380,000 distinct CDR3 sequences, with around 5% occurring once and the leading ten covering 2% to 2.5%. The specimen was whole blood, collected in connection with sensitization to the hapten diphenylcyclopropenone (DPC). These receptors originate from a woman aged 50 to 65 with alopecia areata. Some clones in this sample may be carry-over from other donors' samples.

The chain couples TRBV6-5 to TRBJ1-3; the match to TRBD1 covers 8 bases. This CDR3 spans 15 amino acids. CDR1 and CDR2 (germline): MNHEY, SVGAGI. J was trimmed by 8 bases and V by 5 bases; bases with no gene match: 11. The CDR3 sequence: CASSPKDRVSDTIYF. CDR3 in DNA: TGTGCCAGCAGTCCCAAGGACAGGGTGTCGGACACCATATATTTT.

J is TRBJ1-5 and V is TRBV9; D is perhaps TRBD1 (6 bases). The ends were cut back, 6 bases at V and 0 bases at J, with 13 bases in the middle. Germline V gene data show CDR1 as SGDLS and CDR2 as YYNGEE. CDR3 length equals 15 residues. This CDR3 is CASNPGGASNQPQHF. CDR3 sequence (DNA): TGTGCCAGCAACCCTGGGGGGGCTAGCAATCAGCCCCAGCATTTT.

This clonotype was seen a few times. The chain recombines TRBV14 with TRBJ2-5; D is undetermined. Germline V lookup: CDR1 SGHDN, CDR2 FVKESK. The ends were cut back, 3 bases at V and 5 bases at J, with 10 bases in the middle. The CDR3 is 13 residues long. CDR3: CASSQGTIETQYF. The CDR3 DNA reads TGTGCCAGCAGCCAGGGTACGATCGAGACCCAGTACTTC.

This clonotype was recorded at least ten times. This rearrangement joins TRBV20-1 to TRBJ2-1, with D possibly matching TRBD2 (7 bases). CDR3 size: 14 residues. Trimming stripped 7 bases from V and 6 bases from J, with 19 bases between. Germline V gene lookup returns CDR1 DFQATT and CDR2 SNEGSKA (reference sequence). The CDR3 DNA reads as TGCAGTGTTCATCCGGAGGGAGGGGGCAATGAGCAGTTCTTC. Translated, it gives CSVHPEGGGNEQFF.

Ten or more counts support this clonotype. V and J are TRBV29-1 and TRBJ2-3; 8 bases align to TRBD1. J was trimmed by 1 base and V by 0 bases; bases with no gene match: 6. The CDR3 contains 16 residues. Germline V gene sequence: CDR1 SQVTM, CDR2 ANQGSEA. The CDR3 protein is CSVEDLQDRGTDTQYF. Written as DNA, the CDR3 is TGCAGCGTTGAAGATTTGCAGGACAGGGGCACAGATACGCAGTATTTT.

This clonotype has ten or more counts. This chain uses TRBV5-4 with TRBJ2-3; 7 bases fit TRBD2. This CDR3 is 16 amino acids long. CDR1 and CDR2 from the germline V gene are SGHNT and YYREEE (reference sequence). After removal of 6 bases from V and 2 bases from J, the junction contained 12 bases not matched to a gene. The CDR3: CASTIGGLLNTDTQYF. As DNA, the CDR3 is TGTGCCAGCACCATCGGGGGACTACTCAACACAGATACGCAGTATTTT.

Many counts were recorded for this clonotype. DNA of the CDR3: TGTGCCAGCAGTGAAGCCAGACAGCCCCAGCATTTT. Residues: CASSEARQPQHF. The chain recombines TRBV6-1 with TRBJ1-5; no clear D. CDR1 and CDR2 from the germline V gene are MNHNS and SASEGT. Trimming pared 0 bases from V and 7 bases from J, leaving 4 bases between. The CDR3 extends over 12 amino acids.

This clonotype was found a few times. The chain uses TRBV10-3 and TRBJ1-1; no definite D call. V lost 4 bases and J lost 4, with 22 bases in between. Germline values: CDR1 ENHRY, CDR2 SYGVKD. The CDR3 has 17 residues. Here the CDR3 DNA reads TGTGCCATCAGTGTAAGTTTGGCCCCCGTATTGGCCACTGAAGCTTTCTTT. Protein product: CAISVSLAPVLATEAFF.

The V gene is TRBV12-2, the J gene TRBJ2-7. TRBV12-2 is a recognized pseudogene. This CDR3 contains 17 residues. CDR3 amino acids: CASRLPDLRHYSLEQYF. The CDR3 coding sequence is TGTGCAAGTCGCTTACCGGACCTTCGTCACTACAGTCTGGAGCAGTACTTC.

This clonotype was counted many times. CDR3 nucleotide sequence: TGTGCCAGCAGTTTAGTAATGTCAGTTCACACAGATACGCAGTATTTT. This gives the protein CASSLVMSVHTDTQYF. The chain links TRBV12-3 or TRBV12-4 to TRBJ2-3; the D is unclear. The CDR3 totals 16 residues. With 1 base removed from V and 2 bases from J, the gap between germline ends came to 13 bases.

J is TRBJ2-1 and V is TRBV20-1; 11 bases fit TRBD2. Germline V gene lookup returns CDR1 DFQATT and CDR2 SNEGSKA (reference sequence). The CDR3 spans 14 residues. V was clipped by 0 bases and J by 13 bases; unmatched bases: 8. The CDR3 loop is CSAREGIAGGKQFF. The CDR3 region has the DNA TGCAGTGCTAGAGAAGGAATAGCGGGAGGGAAACAGTTCTTC.

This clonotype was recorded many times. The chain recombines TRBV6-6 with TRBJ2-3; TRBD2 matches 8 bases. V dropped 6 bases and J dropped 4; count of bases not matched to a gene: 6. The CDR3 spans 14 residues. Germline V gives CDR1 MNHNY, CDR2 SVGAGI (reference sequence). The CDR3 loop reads CASSFRAGADTQYF. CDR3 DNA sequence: TGTGCCAGCAGCTTCCGAGCGGGAGCAGATACGCAGTATTTT.

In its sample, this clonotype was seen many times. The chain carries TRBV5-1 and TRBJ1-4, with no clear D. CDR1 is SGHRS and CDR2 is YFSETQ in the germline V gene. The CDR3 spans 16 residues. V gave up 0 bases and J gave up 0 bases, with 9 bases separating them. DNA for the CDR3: TGCGCCAGCAGCTTGGGGTTGCTCGCAACTAATGAAAAACTGTTTTTT. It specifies CASSLGLLATNEKLFF.

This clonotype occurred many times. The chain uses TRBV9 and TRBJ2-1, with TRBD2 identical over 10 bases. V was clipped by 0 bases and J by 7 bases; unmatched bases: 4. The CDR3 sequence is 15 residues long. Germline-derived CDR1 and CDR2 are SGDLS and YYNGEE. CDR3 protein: CASSVGASGSNEQFF. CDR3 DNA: TGTGCCAGCAGCGTAGGGGCTAGCGGGAGTAATGAGCAGTTCTTC.

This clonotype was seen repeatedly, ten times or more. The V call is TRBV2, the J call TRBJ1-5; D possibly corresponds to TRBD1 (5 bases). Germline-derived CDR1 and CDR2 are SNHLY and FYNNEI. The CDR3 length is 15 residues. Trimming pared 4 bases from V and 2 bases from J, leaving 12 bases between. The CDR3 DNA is TGTGCCAGCAGTGGGGTGGGGGGAGGCAATCAGCCCCAGCATTTT. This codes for CASSGVGGGNQPQHF.

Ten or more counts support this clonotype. CDR3 sequence reads: CASSLVVGVGGYTF. The CDR3 DNA sequence: TGTGCCAGCAGTTTAGTAGTCGGCGTGGGCGGCTACACCTTC. The chain carries TRBV12-3 or TRBV12-4 and TRBJ1-2; D gene uncertain. Trimming removed 1 base from V and 8 bases from J, with 14 bases in between. The CDR3 has 14 amino acids.

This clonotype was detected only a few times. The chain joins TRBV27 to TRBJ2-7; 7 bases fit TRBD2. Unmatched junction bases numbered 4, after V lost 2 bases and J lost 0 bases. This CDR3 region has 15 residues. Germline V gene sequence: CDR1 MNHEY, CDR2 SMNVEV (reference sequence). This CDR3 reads CASSLGGGVSYEQYF. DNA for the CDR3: TGTGCCAGCAGTTTAGGGGGAGGGGTCTCCTACGAGCAGTACTTC.

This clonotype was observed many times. The CDR3: CASSLGGLSTDTQYF. CDR3 DNA sequence: TGTGCCAGCAGCTTAGGCGGGCTTAGCACAGATACGCAGTATTTT. The chain has TRBV5-4 and TRBJ2-3, with D possibly matching TRBD2 (5 bases). V lost 2 bases to trimming and J lost 0 bases, with 10 bases between them. CDR1 is SGHNT and CDR2 is YYREEE in the germline V gene (reference sequence). The CDR3 spans 15 residues. Combining the CDR3 with reference TRBV5-4 and TRBJ2-3 gives the whole variable domain ETGVTQSPTHLIKTRGQQVTLRCSSQSGHNTVSWYQQALGQGPQFIFQYYREEENGRGNFPPRFSGLQFPNYSSELNVNALELDDSALYLCASSLGGLSTDTQYFGPGTRLTVL.

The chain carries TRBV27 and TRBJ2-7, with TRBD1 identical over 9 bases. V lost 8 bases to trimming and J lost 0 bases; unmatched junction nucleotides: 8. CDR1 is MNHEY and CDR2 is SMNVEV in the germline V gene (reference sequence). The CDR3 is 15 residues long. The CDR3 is CASGRTGAGSYEQYF. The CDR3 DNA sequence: TGTGCCAGCGGGCGGACAGGGGCTGGCTCCTACGAGCAGTACTTC.

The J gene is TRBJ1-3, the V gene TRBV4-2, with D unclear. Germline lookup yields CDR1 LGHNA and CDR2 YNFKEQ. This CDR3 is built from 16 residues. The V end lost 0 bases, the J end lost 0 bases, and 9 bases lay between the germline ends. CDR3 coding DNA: TGTGCCAGCAGCCAAGATGTGCTGGGCTCTGGAAACACCATATATTTT. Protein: CASSQDVLGSGNTIYF.

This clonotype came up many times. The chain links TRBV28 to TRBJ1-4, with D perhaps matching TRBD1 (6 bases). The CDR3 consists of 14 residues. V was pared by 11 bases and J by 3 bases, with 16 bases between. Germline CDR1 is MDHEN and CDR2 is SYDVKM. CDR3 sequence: CAGGTNDPNEKLFF. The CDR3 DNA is TGTGCCGGAGGGACAAACGACCCTAATGAAAAACTGTTTTTT.

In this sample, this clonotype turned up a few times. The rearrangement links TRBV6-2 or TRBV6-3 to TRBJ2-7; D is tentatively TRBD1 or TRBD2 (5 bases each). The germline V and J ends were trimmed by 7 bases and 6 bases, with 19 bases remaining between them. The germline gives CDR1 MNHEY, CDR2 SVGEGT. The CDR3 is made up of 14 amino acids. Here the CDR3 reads CASIRDGPRSEQYF. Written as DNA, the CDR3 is TGTGCCAGCATCCGGGACGGGCCTCGGAGCGAGCAGTACTTC.

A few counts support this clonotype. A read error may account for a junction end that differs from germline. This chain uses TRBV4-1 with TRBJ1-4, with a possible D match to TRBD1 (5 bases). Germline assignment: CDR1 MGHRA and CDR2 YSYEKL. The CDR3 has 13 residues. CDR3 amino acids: CASNQLPGEKLFF. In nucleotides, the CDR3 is TGCGCCAGCAACCAACTCCCAGGGGAAAAACTGTTTTTT.

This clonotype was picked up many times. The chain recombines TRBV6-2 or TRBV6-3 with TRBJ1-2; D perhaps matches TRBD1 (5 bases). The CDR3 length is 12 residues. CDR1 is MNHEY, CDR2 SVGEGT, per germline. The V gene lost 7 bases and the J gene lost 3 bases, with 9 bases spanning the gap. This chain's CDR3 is CASKEGHYGYTF. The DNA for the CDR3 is TGTGCCAGCAAGGAGGGGCACTATGGCTACACCTTC.

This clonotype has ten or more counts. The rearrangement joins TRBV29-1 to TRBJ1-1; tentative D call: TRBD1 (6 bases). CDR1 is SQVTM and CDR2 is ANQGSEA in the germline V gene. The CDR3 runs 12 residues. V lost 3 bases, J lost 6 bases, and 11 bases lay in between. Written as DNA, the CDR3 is TGCAGCGTTGAGTCTCAGGGGCCTGAAGCTTTCTTT. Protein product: CSVESQGPEAFF.

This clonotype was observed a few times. The CDR3 loop is CASSQSAASSYNEQFF. The DNA for the CDR3 is TGTGCCAGCAGCCAATCTGCGGCCAGCTCCTACAATGAGCAGTTCTTC. The V and J genes are TRBV3-1 and TRBJ2-1; D is ambiguous. V lost 2 bases and J lost 0, with 11 bases in between. The CDR3 loop spans 16 amino acids. CDR1 is LGHDT and CDR2 is YNNKEL in the germline V gene (reference sequence).

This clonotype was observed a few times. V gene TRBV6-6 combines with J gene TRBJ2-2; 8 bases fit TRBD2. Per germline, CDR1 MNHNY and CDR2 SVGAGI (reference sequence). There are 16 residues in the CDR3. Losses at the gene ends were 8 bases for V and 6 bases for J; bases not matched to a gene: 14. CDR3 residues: CASSLRPGGPAGELFF. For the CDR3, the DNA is TGTGCCAGCTCCTTGCGGCCGGGAGGGCCGGCCGGGGAGCTGTTTTTT.

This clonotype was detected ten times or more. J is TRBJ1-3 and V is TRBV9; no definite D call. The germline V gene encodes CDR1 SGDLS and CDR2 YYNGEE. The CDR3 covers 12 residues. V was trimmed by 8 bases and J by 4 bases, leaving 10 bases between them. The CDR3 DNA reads TGTGCCAGTGCCGCGTCGGGAAACACCATATATTTT. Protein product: CASAASGNTIYF.

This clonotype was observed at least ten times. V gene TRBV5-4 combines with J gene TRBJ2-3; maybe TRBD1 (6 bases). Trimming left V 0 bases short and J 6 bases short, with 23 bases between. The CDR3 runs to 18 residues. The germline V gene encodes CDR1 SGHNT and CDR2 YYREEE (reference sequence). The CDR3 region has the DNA TGTGCCAGCAGCTTGGCCCCCGGACAGCCCTCGGGGATCGATACGCAGTATTTT. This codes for CASSLAPGQPSGIDTQYF.